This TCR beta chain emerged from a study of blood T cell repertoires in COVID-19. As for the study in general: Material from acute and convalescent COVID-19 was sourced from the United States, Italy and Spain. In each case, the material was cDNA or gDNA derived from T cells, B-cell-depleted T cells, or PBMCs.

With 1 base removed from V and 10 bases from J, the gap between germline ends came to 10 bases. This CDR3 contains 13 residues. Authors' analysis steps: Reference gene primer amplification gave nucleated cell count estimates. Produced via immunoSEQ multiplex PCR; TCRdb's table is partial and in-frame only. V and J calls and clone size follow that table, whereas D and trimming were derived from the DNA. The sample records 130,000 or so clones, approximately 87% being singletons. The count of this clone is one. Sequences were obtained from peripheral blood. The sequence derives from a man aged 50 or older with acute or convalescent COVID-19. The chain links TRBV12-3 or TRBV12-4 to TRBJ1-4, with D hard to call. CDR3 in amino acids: CASSLEVFGKLFF. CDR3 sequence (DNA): TGTGCCAGCAGTTTAGAAGTGTTCGGAAAACTGTTTTTT.